This TCR beta chain was profiled in a study of identical twins. Study-level points and caveats: Insertion counts were lower in abundant cord blood beta clonotypes, a trend that memory repertoires did not show.

The table lists this clonotype with a few counts. Its target is not known. Using its own MiXCR run on the 5' RACE reads, TCRdb lists one record per CDR3 protein. The sample lists approximately 530,000 distinct CDR3 sequences, more than 20% occurring once. These data also featured in a second study, about yellow fever vaccine responses in identical twins.

The sequence was collected from a woman between 18 and 29 years old in good health. The sample consisted of CD4+ T cells sorted from blood.

CDR3 nucleotides: TGCGCCAGCCGACCCCGGGGAGACACAGATACGCAGTATTTT. It yields the protein CASRPRGDTDTQYF. The rearrangement uses TRBV5-1 and TRBJ2-3; D possibly corresponds to TRBD2 (5 bases). The CDR3 contains 14 residues. In germline, CDR1 is SGHRS, CDR2 YFSETQ. With 7 bases removed from V and 2 bases from J, the gap between germline ends came to 14 bases.